This is a list of T cell receptor beta chains from one sample in a study of glioma-infiltrating T cells after dendritic cell vaccination. TCRdb's table, derived via immunoSEQ multiplex PCR, lists solely in-frame clones and lacks some. The table records roughly 100,000 clones, less than 90% of them present only once. This material consisted of blood, taken after dendritic cell vaccination. These receptors all stem from a human donor with glioblastoma. Both conserved end residues are part of each CDR3. The order of the fields is V gene, clone size, J gene, D gene, CDR3 length, CDR3 protein, CDR3 DNA. The D gene is left open where the match is weak. A row's size may be missing; if present it is once, few, many or a size class.

>TRBV7-9|NA|TRBJ1-5|NA|17
CASSLGGDAGGYQPQHF
TGTGCCAGCAGCTTAGGAGGGGACGCCGGGGGGTATCAGCCCCAGCATTTT
>TRBV9|NA|TRBJ1-5|NA|14
CASSVDSGDQPQHF
TGTGCCAGCAGCGTAGACTCAGGGGATCAGCCCCAGCATTTT
>TRBV23-1|few|TRBJ2-6|NA|15
CASRQDLSGANVLTF
TGCGCCAGCAGACAGGATCTGTCTGGGGCCAACGTCCTGACTTTC
>TRBV19|NA|TRBJ1-2|NA|12
CASSTGVAGYTF
TGTGCCAGTAGTACAGGGGTCGCTGGCTACACCTTC
>TRBV6-5|once|TRBJ1-2|NA|15
CASSYSDSYRYGYTF
TGTGCCAGCAGTTACTCGGACAGCTACCGCTATGGCTACACCTTC
>TRBV6-5|NA|TRBJ1-2|TRBD1|13
CASSSGQDQGYTF
TGTGCCAGCAGCTCCGGACAGGACCAAGGCTACACCTTC
>TRBV5-1|few|TRBJ2-3|TRBD1|19
CASSEYPGTALDITDTQYF
TGCGCCAGCAGCGAATACCCCGGGACAGCCCTGGATATCACAGATACGCAGTATTTT
>TRBV7-2|NA|TRBJ2-3|NA|14
CASSLVAWEDTQYF
TGTGCCAGCAGCTTAGTAGCGTGGGAAGATACGCAGTATTTT
>TRBV4-2|NA|TRBJ1-4|NA|16
CASSQPQGRTNEKLFF
TGTGCCAGCAGCCAGCCCCAGGGGCGAACTAATGAAAAACTGTTTTTT
>TRBV11-1|NA|TRBJ1-1|NA|14
CASSIQGGDTEAFF
TGTGCCAGCAGCATACAGGGAGGGGACACTGAAGCTTTCTTT
>TRBV4-2|NA|TRBJ2-5|TRBD2|20
CASSQERVGLAGGLSETQYF
TGTGCCAGCAGCCAAGAGAGGGTGGGACTAGCGGGGGGGCTTTCAGAGACCCAGTACTTC
>TRBV6-1|NA|TRBJ2-7|NA|14
CASSEPTGGGKQYF
TGTGCCAGCAGTGAACCCACGGGGGGCGGAAAGCAGTACTTC
>TRBV14|medium-sized|TRBJ1-6|NA|15
CASSPPSSYNSPLHF
TGTGCCAGCAGCCCCCCGAGCTCCTATAATTCACCCCTCCACTTT
>TRBV4-1|NA|TRBJ2-3|NA|16
CASSQASRGSTDTQYF
TGCGCCAGCAGCCAAGCAAGTAGGGGTTCCACAGATACGCAGTATTTT
>TRBV2|few|TRBJ2-2|TRBD1|14
CASSAGGRDGELFF
TGTGCCAGCAGTGCAGGGGGACGGGACGGGGAGCTGTTTTTT
>TRBV7-3|NA|TRBJ2-2|NA|15
CASSFEGANTGELFF
TGTGCCAGCAGTTTTGAGGGGGCGAACACCGGGGAGCTGTTTTTT
>TRBV19|NA|TRBJ2-7|TRBD2|15
CASSIGAGGSYEQYF
TGTGCCAGTAGTATCGGAGCGGGGGGCTCCTACGAGCAGTACTTC
>TRBV5-1|NA|TRBJ1-1|NA|14
CASSLLRDNTEAFF
TGCGCCAGCAGCTTGTTGAGGGATAACACTGAAGCTTTCTTT
>TRBV5-6|NA|TRBJ1-6|NA|17
CASSGGQGSVSNSPLHF
TGTGCCAGCAGCGGTGGGCAGGGGTCGGTATCAAATTCACCCCTCCACTTT
>TRBV5-1|NA|TRBJ1-2|NA|14
CASSLASEGSGYTF
TGCGCCAGCAGCTTGGCCTCGGAGGGAAGCGGCTACACCTTC
>TRBV5-6|few|TRBJ2-3|TRBD2|17
CASSLRKTSGFTDTQYF
TGTGCCAGCAGCCTACGAAAGACTAGCGGGTTCACAGATACGCAGTATTTT
>TRBV10-3|NA|TRBJ1-3|NA|15
CAISEKGYSGNTIYF
TGTGCCATCAGTGAAAAGGGGTACTCTGGAAACACCATATATTTT
>TRBV20-1|NA|TRBJ2-5|NA|11
CSARAGETQYF
TGCAGTGCTAGAGCGGGTGAGACCCAGTACTTC
>TRBV27|NA|TRBJ1-1|NA|13
CASSFRGRAEAFF
TGTGCCAGCAGTTTCAGGGGCAGGGCTGAAGCTTTCTTT
>TRBV20-1|NA|TRBJ2-7|NA|9
CSAEAQEYF
TGCAGTGCGGAGGCCCAGGAGTACTTC
>TRBV7-9|NA|TRBJ2-2|NA|16
CASSLAAVANTGELFF
TGTGCCAGCAGCTTAGCCGCGGTCGCGAACACCGGGGAGCTGTTTTTT
>TRBV7-9|NA|TRBJ1-6|NA|14
CASSLDGDNSPLHF
TGTGCCAGCAGCCTTGACGGGGATAATTCACCCCTCCACTTT
>TRBV6-4|NA|TRBJ1-5|NA|17
CASSDSIDQASNQPQHF
TGTGCCAGCAGTGACTCGATTGATCAGGCTAGCAATCAGCCCCAGCATTTT
>TRBV19|NA|TRBJ1-2|TRBD1|14
CASSYRSGGYGYTF
TGTGCCAGTAGTTATCGGTCAGGGGGGTATGGCTACACCTTC
>TRBV20-1|NA|TRBJ1-2|NA|11
CSARGAHGYTF
TGCAGTGCTAGGGGGGCGCATGGCTACACCTTC
>TRBV29-1|NA|TRBJ2-7|NA|13
CSVEITKGDEQYF
TGCAGCGTTGAGATTACCAAAGGGGACGAGCAGTACTTC
>TRBV6-4|NA|TRBJ2-1|NA|13
CASSVTRSNEQFF
TGTGCCAGCAGTGTGACTAGAAGCAATGAGCAGTTCTTC
>TRBV7-2|NA|TRBJ1-2|NA|13
CASSLPTNYGYTF
TGTGCCAGCAGCTTACCTACTAACTATGGCTACACCTTC
>TRBV27|NA|TRBJ2-7|TRBD1|15
CASRSLGQGVYEQYF
TGTGCCAGCAGGTCGTTGGGACAGGGGGTCTACGAGCAGTACTTC
>TRBV11-2|NA|TRBJ2-7|TRBD2|15
CASSLALAGIYEQYF
TGTGCCAGCAGCTTAGCTCTAGCGGGGATCTACGAGCAGTACTTC
>TRBV5-6|NA|TRBJ2-7|NA|14
CASSFVRATGEQYF
TGTGCCAGCAGCTTTGTCAGGGCGACGGGCGAGCAGTACTTC
>TRBV7-2|few|TRBJ1-5|NA|14
CASSSQSGDQPQHF
TGTGCCAGCAGCTCCCAATCGGGGGATCAGCCCCAGCATTTT
>TRBV12-2|NA|TRBJ1-2|NA|14
CASRLGVGTDGYTF
TGTGCAAGTCGCTTAGGGGTGGGGACAGATGGCTACACCTTC
>TRBV6-4|few|TRBJ1-6|NA|14
CASSDSQGNSPLHF
TGTGCCAGCAGTGACTCGCAGGGGAATTCACCCCTCCACTTT
>TRBV2|NA|TRBJ2-1|NA|13
CASSGGLNNEQFF
TGTGCCAGCAGTGGCGGGCTAAACAATGAGCAGTTCTTC
>TRBV5-4|NA|TRBJ2-2|NA|15
CASSLAQGATGELFF
TGTGCCAGCAGCTTGGCCCAGGGCGCCACCGGGGAGCTGTTTTTT
>TRBV7-2|NA|TRBJ2-5|TRBD2|13
CASSLGLAETQYF
TGTGCCAGCAGCTTGGGACTAGCAGAGACCCAGTACTTC
>TRBV18|NA|TRBJ1-1|TRBD1|15
CASSPRQGGDTEAFF
TGTGCCAGCTCACCCCGACAGGGGGGGGACACTGAAGCTTTCTTT
>TRBV18|once|TRBJ2-7|NA|13
CASSPGAQPEQYF
TGTGCCAGCTCACCAGGGGCCCAGCCCGAGCAGTACTTC
>TRBV11-2|NA|TRBJ2-5|TRBD1|17
CASREGDRGVMVETQYF
TGTGCCAGCCGCGAAGGGGACAGGGGGGTGATGGTAGAGACCCAGTACTTC
>TRBV29-1|NA|TRBJ1-5|TRBD1|14
CSVGDQGAGQPQHF
TGCAGCGTTGGTGATCAGGGGGCCGGTCAGCCCCAGCATTTT
>TRBV27|few|TRBJ1-6|TRBD1|15
CASRTKDRRNSPLHF
TGTGCCAGCAGAACCAAGGACAGGAGGAATTCACCCCTCCACTTT
>TRBV5-1|NA|TRBJ2-2|TRBD2|15
CASSLTSGDTGELFF
TGCGCCAGCAGCTTGACTAGCGGGGACACCGGGGAGCTGTTTTTT
>TRBV29-1|few|TRBJ2-3|TRBD2|16
CSVEDHGGILTDTQYF
TGCAGCGTTGAAGATCACGGGGGGATCCTCACAGATACGCAGTATTTT
>TRBV18|NA|TRBJ1-1|TRBD1|15
CASSPETGVNTEAFF
TGTGCCAGCTCACCGGAGACAGGGGTGAACACTGAAGCTTTCTTT
>TRBV9|NA|TRBJ2-2|TRBD2|17
CASSVSPSGGNTGELFF
TGTGCCAGCAGCGTATCCCCTAGCGGGGGGAACACCGGGGAGCTGTTTTTT
>TRBV18|few|TRBJ1-4|TRBD1|14
CASSPGQRNEKLFF
TGTGCCAGCTCTCCGGGACAGCGAAATGAAAAACTGTTTTTT
>TRBV27|NA|TRBJ1-2|TRBD1|16
CASSPRDRGSLYGYTF
TGTGCCAGCAGTCCCCGGGACAGGGGTTCCCTCTATGGCTACACCTTC
>TRBV5-1|NA|TRBJ1-1|NA|14
CASSLGPGDTEAFF
TGCGCCAGCAGCCTGGGGCCAGGGGACACTGAAGCTTTCTTT
>TRBV29-1|few|TRBJ2-7|TRBD1|12
CSVAGQGGEQYF
TGCAGCGTTGCCGGACAGGGGGGCGAGCAGTACTTC
>TRBV10-3|NA|TRBJ1-1|NA|13
CAINPGGNTEAFF
TGTGCCATCAACCCGGGTGGGAACACTGAAGCTTTCTTT
>TRBV15|NA|TRBJ1-2|NA|14
CATSTRQVSHGYTF
TGTGCCACCAGCACAAGACAGGTTTCCCATGGCTACACCTTC
>TRBV7-9|NA|TRBJ1-1|TRBD1|18
CASSSDRGGGRANTEAFF
TGTGCCAGCAGCTCGGACAGGGGTGGAGGGAGAGCGAACACTGAAGCTTTCTTT